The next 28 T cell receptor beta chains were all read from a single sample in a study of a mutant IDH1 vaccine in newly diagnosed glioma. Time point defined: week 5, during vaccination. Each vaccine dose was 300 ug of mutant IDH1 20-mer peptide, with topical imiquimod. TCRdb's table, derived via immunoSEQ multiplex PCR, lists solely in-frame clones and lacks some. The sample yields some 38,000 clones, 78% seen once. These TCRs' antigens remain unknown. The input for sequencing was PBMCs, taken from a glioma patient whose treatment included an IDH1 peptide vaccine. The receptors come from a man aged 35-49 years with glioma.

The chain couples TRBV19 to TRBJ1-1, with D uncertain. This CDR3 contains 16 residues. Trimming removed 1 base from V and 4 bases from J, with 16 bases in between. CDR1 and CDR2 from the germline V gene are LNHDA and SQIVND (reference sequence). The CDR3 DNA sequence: TGTGCCAGTAGTATAGTGGCATCTGGTGGGAGCACTGAAGCTTTCTTT. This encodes CASSIVASGGSTEAFF.

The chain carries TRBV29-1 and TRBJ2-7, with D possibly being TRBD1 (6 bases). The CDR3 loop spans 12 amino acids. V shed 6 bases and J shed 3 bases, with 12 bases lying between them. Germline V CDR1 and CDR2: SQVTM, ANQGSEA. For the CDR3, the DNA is TGCAGCGTGGCAACAGGGATCTACGAGCAGTACTTC. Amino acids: CSVATGIYEQYF.

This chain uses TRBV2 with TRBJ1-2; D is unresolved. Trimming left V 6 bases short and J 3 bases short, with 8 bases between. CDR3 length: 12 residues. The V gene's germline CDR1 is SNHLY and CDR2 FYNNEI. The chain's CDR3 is CASRPDDYGYTF. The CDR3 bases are TGTGCCAGCAGGCCGGACGACTATGGCTACACCTTC.

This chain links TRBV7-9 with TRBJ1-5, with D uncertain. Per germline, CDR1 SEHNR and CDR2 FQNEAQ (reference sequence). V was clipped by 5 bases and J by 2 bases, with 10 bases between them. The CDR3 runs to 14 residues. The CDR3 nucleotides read TGTGCCAGCAGCCAAGGTAATGGCAATCAGCCCCAGCATTTT. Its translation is CASSQGNGNQPQHF.

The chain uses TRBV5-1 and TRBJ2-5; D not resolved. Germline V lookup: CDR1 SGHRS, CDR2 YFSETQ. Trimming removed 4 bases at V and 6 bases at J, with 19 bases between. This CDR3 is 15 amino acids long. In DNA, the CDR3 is TGCGCCAGCAGCCTTGGTGAGGCTTTTCAAAAGACCCAGTACTTC. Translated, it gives CASSLGEAFQKTQYF.

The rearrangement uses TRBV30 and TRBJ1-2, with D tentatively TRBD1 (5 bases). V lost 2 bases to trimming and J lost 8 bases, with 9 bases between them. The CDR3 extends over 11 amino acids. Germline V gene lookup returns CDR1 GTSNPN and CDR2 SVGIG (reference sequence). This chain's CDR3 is CAWSRWGGYTF. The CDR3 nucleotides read TGTGCCTGGAGTCGGTGGGGGGGCTACACCTTC.

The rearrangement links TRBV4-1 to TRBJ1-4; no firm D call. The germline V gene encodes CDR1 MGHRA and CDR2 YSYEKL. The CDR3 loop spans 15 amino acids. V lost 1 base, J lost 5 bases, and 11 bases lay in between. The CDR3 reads CASSQALGINEKLFF. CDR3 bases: TGCGCCAGCAGCCAAGCACTGGGGATCAATGAAAAACTGTTTTTT.

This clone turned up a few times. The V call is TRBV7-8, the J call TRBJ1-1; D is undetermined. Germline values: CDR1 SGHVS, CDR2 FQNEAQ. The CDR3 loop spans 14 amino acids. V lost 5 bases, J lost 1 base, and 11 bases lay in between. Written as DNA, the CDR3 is TGTGCCAGCAGCAGCTGGGCAGGGAACACTGAAGCTTTCTTT. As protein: CASSSWAGNTEAFF. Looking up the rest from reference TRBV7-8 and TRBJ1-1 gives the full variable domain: GAGVSQSPRYKVAKRGQDVALRCDPISGHVSLFWYQQALGQGPEFLTYFQNEAQLDKSGLPSDRFFAERPEGSVSTLKIQRTQQEDSAVYLCASSSWAGNTEAFFGQGTRLTVV.

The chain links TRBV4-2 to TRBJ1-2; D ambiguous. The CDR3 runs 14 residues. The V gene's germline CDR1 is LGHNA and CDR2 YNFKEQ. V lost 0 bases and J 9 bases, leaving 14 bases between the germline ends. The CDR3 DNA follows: TGTGCCAGCAGCCAAGATCTAAACGGGTGGAGCTACACCTTC. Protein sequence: CASSQDLNGWSYTF.

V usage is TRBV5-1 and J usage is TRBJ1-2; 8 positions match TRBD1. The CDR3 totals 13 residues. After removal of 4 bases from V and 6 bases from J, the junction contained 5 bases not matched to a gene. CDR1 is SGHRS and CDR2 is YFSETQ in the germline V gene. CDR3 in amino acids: CASSVQGGDGYTF. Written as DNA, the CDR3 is TGCGCCAGCAGCGTACAGGGGGGCGATGGCTACACCTTC.

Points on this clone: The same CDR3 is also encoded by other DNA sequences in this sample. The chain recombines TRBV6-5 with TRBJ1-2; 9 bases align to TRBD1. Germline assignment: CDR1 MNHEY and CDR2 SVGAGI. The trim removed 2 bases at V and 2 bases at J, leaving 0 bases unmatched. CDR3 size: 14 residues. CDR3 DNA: TGTGCCAGCAGTTACGGGACAGGGAACTATGGCTACACCTTC. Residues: CASSYGTGNYGYTF.

In DNA form, the CDR3 reads TGTGCCAGCAGCTTAGGGCAGTCCCCTAACTATGGCTACACCTTC. Its translation is CASSLGQSPNYGYTF. The chain employs TRBV7-8 and TRBJ1-2, with D unresolved. Per germline, CDR1 SGHVS and CDR2 FQNEAQ. There are 15 residues in the CDR3. Trimming stripped 1 base from V and 0 bases from J, with 9 bases between.

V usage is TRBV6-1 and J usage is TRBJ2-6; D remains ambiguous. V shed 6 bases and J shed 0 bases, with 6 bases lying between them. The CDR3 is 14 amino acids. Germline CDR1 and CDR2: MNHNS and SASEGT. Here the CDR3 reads CASRGYSGANVLTF. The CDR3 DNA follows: TGTGCCAGCAGAGGGTACTCTGGGGCCAACGTCCTGACTTTC.

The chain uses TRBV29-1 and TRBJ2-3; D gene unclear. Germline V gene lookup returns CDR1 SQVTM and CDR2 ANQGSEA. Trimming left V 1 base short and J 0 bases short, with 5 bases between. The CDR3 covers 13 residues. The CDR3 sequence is CSVEARSTDTQYF. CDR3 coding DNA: TGCAGCGTTGAAGCCAGGAGCACAGATACGCAGTATTTT.

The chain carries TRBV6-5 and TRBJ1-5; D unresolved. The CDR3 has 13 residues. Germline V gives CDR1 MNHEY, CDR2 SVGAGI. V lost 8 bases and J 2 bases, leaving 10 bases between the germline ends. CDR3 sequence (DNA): TGTGCCAGCTCCCCCGCGGGCAATCAGCCCCAGCATTTT. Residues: CASSPAGNQPQHF.

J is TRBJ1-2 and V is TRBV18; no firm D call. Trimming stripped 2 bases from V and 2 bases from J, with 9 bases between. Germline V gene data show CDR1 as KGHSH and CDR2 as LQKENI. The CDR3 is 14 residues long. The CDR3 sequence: CASSPVQRNYGYTF. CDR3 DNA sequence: TGTGCCAGCTCACCAGTCCAGCGAAACTATGGCTACACCTTC.

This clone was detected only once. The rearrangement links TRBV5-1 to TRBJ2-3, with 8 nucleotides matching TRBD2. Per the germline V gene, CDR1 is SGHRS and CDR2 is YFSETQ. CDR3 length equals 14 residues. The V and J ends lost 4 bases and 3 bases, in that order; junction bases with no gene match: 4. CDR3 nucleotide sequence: TGCGCCAGCAGCGAGGGACTAGGAACAGATACGCAGTATTTT. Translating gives CASSEGLGTDTQYF.

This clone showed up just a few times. DNA of the CDR3: TGTGCCAGCAGCCAGCCTAGCGGGGGGAGGGAGCAGTACTTC. Translating it yields CASSQPSGGREQYF. The chain links TRBV13 to TRBJ2-7; 11 nucleotides line up with TRBD2. V dropped 5 bases and J dropped 7; count of bases not matched to a gene: 7. There are 14 residues in the CDR3. CDR1 and CDR2 from the germline V gene are PRHDT and FYEKMQ (reference sequence). Full variable domain (rest looked up from reference TRBV13 and TRBJ2-7): AAGVIQSPRHLIKEKRETATLKCYPIPRHDTVYWYQQGPGQDPQFLISFYEKMQSDKGSIPDRFSAQQFSDYHSELNMSSLELGDSALYFCASSQPSGGREQYFGPGTRLTVT.

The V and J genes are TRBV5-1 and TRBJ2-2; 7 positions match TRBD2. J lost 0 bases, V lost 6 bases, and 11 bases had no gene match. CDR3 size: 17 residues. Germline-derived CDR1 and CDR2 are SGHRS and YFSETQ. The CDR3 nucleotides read TGCGCCAGCATCCACACTTCAGCGGGGACGAACACCGGGGAGCTGTTTTTT. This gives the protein CASIHTSAGTNTGELFF.

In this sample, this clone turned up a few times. CDR3 sequence reads: CASSKAGQGAHIQYF. For the CDR3, the DNA is TGTGCCAGCTCAAAGGCGGGACAGGGGGCTCACATTCAGTACTTC. This chain uses TRBV27 with TRBJ2-4; 12 bases are shared with TRBD1. The CDR3 loop spans 15 amino acids. CDR1 is MNHEY, CDR2 SMNVEV, per germline (reference sequence). With V trimmed by 8 bases and J by 8 bases, 10 bases remained unmatched.

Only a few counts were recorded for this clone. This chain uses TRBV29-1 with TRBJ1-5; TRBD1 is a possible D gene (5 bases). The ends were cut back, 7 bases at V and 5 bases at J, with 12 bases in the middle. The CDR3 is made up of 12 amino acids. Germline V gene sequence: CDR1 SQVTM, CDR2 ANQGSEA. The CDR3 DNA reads TGCAGCGCGAGGGACGGAGATCAGCCCCAGCATTTT. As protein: CSARDGDQPQHF.

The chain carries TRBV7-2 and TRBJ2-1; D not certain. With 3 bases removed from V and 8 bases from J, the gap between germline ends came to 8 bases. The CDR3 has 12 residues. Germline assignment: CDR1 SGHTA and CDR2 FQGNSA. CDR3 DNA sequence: TGTGCCAGCAGCTTCGGGTTCGATGAGCAGTTCTTC. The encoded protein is CASSFGFDEQFF.

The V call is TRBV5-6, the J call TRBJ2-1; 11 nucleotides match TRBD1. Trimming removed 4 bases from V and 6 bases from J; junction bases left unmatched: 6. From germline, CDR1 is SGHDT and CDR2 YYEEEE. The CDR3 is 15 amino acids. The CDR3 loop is CASSRGGTGGNEQFF. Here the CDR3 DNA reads TGTGCCAGCAGCCGAGGAGGGACAGGGGGCAATGAGCAGTTCTTC.

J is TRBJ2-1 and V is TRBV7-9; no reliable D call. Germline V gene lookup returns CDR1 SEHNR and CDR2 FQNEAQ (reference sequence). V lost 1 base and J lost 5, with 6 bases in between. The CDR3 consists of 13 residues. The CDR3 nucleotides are TGTGCCAGCAGCTTAGGCTTCAACAATGAGCAGTTCTTC. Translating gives CASSLGFNNEQFF.

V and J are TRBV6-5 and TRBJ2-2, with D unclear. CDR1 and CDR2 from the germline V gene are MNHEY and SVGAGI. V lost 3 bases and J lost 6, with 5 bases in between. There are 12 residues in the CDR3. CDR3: CASSYGPGELFF. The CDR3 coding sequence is TGTGCCAGCAGTTATGGACCCGGGGAGCTGTTTTTT.

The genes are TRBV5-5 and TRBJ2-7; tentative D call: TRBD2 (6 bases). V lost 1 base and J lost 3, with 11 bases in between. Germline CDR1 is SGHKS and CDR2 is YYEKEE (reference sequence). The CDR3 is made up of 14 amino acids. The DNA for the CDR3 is TGTGCCAGCAGCTTGACGGGACTTCGCTACGAGCAGTACTTC. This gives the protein CASSLTGLRYEQYF.

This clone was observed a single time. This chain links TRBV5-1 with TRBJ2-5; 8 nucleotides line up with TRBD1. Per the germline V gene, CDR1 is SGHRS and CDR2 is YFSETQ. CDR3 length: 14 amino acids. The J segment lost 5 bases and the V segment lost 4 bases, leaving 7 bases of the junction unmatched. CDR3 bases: TGCGCCAGCAGCGCGCAGGGGGCGGGGGAGACCCAGTACTTC. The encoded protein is CASSAQGAGETQYF.

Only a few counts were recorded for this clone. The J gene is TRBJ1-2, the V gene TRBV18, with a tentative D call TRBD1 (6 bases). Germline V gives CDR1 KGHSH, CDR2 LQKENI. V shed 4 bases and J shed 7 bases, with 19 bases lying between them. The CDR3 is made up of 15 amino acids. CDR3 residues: CASSRDHTGPSGYTF. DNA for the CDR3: TGTGCCAGCTCACGGGATCATACAGGGCCCTCTGGCTACACCTTC.